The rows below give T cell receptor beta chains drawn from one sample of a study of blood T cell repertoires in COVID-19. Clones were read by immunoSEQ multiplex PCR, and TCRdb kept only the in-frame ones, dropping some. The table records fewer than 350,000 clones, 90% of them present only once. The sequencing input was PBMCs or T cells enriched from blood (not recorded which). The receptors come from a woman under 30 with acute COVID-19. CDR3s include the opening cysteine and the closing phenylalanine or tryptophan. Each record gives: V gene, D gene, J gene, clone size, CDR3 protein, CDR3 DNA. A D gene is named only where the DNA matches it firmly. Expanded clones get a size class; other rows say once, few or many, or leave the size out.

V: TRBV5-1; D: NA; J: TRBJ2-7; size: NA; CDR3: CASSYDSSSTYEQYF; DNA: TGCGCCAGCAGTTACGACTCCAGCAGTACCTACGAGCAGTACTTC
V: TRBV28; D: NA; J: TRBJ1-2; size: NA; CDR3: CATQGSPGIGRGYTF; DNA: TGTGCCACCCAGGGCTCTCCTGGGATCGGGCGGGGCTACACCTTC
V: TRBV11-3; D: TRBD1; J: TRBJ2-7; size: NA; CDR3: CASTLPPFKQGATFYEQYF; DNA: TGTGCCAGCACCCTCCCCCCCTTTAAACAGGGGGCGACCTTCTACGAGCAGTACTTC
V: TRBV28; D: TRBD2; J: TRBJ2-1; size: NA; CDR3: CASSRRTSMAYNEQFF; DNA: TGTGCCAGCAGCCGCCGGACTAGCATGGCCTACAATGAGCAGTTCTTC
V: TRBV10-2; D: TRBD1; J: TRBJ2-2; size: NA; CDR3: CASKQGDTGELFF; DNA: TGCGCCTCCAAACAGGGGGACACCGGGGAGCTGTTTTTT
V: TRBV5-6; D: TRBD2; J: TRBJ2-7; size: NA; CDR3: CASSLVRAAGGPLYEQYF; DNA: TGTGCCAGCAGCTTGGTACGGGCAGCGGGGGGACCCCTCTACGAGCAGTACTTC
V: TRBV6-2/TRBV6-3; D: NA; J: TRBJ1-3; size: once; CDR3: CASSYGQGASGNTIYF; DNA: TGTGCCAGCAGTTATGGTCAGGGCGCATCTGGAAACACCATATATTTT
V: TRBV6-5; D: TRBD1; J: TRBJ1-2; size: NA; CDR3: CASSTGGGYTF; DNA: TGTGCCAGCAGCACAGGGGGTGGCTACACCTTC
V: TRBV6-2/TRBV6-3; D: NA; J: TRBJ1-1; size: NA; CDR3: CASSYTLRPGKNTEAFF; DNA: TGTGCCAGCAGTTACACCCTCCGCCCGGGTAAGAACACTGAAGCTTTCTTT
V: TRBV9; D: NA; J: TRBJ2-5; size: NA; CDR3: CASSGYFQETQYF; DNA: TGTGCCAGCAGCGGCTACTTTCAAGAGACCCAGTACTTC
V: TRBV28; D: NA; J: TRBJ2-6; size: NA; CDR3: CASSSPPRSGANVLTF; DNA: TGTGCCAGCAGTAGCCCCCCGCGGTCTGGGGCCAACGTCCTGACTTTC
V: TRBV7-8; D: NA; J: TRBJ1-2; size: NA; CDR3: CASSLKFPGDYGYTF; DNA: TGTGCCAGCAGCTTAAAGTTTCCCGGAGACTATGGCTACACCTTC
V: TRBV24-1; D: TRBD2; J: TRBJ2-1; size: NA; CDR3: CATSGWREGSYNEQFF; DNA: TGTGCCACCAGTGGATGGCGGGAGGGCTCCTACAATGAGCAGTTCTTC
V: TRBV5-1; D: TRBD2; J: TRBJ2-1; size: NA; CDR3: CASSLTSGVSYNEQFF; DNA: TGCGCCAGCAGCTTGACTAGCGGGGTCTCCTACAATGAGCAGTTCTTC
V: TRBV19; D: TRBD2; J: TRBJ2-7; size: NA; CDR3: CASSIPGTGGYYEQYF; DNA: TGTGCCAGTAGTATCCCTGGGACGGGGGGGTACTACGAGCAGTACTTC
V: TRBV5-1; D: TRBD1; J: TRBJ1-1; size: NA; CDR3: CASSQGVQGLNTEAFF; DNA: TGCGCCAGCAGTCAGGGGGTCCAGGGCCTGAACACTGAAGCTTTCTTT
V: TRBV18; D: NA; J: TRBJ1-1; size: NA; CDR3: CASSSGGPRMNTEAFF; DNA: TGTGCCAGCTCATCCGGGGGGCCGAGAATGAACACTGAAGCTTTCTTT
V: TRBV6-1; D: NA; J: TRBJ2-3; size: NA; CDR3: CASSEKFGGGTDTQYF; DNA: TGTGCCAGCAGTGAAAAGTTTGGAGGTGGCACAGATACGCAGTATTTT
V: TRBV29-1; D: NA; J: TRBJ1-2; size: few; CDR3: CSVDWPLERYTF; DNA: TGCAGCGTTGACTGGCCCCTAGAACGCTACACCTTC
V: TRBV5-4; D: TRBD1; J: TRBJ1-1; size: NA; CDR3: CASRRPTGGETEAFF; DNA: TGTGCCAGCAGACGTCCCACAGGGGGGGAAACTGAAGCTTTCTTT
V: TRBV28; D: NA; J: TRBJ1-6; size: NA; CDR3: CASSPGLPGDSPLHF; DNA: TGTGCCAGCAGCCCTGGGCTACCAGGGGACTCACCCCTCCACTTT
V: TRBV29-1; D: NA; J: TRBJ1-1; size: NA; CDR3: CSVAWRAAGTEAFF; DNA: TGCAGCGTTGCCTGGCGAGCGGCGGGCACTGAAGCTTTCTTT
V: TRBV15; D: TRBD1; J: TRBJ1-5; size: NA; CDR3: CATSHRDRELQPQHF; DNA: TGTGCCACCAGTCACCGCGACAGGGAGTTACAGCCCCAGCATTTT
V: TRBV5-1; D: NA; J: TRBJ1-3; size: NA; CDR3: CASSLVSGLSGNTIYF; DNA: TGCGCCAGCAGCTTGGTGTCGGGACTCTCTGGAAACACCATATATTTT
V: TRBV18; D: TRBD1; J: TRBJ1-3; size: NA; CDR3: CASSPGTVGNTIYF; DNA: TGTGCCAGCTCACCGGGGACAGTTGGTAACACCATATATTTT
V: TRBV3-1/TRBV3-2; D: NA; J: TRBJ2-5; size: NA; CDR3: CASSQDPLASTLWTQYF; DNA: TGTGCCAGCAGCCAAGATCCCCTAGCTTCTACGCTTTGGACCCAGTACTTC
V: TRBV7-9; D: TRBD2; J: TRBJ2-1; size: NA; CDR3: CASSSKGLLAGVSNEQFF; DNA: TGTGCCAGCAGCTCCAAGGGGCTGCTAGCGGGAGTCAGTAATGAGCAGTTCTTC
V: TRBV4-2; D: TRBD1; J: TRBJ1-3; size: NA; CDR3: CASSQSTGGLGNTIYF; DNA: TGTGCCAGCAGCCAATCAACAGGGGGCTTAGGAAACACCATATATTTT
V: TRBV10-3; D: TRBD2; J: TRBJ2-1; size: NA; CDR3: CAIRRTSGSDEQFF; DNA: TGTGCCATCAGGAGGACTAGCGGGAGTGATGAGCAGTTCTTC
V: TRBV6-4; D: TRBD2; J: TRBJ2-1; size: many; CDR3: CASSPAGGSYNEQFF; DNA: TGTGCCAGCAGTCCAGCGGGAGGTTCATACAATGAGCAGTTCTTC
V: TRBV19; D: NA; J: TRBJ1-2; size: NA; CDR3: CASSTTQDYGYTF; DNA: TGTGCCAGTAGTACCACTCAGGACTATGGCTACACCTTC
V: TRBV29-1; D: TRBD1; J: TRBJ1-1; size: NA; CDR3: CSVAERQGAEAFF; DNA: TGCAGCGTTGCCGAAAGACAGGGGGCAGAAGCTTTCTTT
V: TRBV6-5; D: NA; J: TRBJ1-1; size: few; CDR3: CASNRLARNTEAFF; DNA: TGTGCCAGCAACCGGCTGGCTAGGAACACTGAAGCTTTCTTT
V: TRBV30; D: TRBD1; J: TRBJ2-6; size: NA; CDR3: CAWGTGTGNPSGANVLTF; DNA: TGTGCCTGGGGGACCGGGACAGGGAACCCCTCTGGGGCCAACGTCCTGACTTTC
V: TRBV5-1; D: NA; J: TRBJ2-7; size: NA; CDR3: CASSWLLYVPNSYEQYF; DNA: TGCGCCAGCAGCTGGTTATTATACGTTCCTAACTCCTACGAGCAGTACTTC
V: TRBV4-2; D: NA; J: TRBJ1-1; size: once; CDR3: CASSPRGDTEAFF; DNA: TGTGCCAGCAGCCCCCGGGGGGACACTGAAGCTTTCTTT
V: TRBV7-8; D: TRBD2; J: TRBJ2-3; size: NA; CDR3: CASSLQGLASDTQYF; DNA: TGTGCCAGCAGCTTACAGGGACTAGCATCAGATACGCAGTATTTT
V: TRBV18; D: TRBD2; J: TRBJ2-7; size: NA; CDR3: CASRAGVTYEQYF; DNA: TGTGCCAGCAGGGCGGGAGTGACGTACGAGCAGTACTTC
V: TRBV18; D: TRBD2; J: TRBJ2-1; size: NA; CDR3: CASSPPLGLAGVIASNEQFF; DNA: TGTGCCAGCTCACCACCGTTGGGCCTAGCGGGAGTCATTGCGAGCAATGAGCAGTTCTTC
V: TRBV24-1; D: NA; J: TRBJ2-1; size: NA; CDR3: CATPPQVENDHRDNEQFF; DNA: TGTGCCACCCCCCCCCAAGTGGAGAACGACCATAGAGACAATGAGCAGTTCTTC
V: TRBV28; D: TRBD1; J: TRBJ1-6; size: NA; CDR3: CASRGDRNNSPLHF; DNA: TGTGCCAGCAGAGGGGACAGAAATAATTCACCCCTCCACTTT
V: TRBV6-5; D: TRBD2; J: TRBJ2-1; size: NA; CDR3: CASSWTSGRVGEQFF; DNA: TGTGCCAGCAGTTGGACTAGCGGGAGAGTAGGTGAGCAGTTCTTC
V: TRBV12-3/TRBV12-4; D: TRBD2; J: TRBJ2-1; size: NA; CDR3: CASSIRRDYKQFF; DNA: TGTGCCAGCAGTATCCGCCGGGACTATAAGCAGTTCTTC
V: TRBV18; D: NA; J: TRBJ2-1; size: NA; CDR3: CASSQRGLVYNEQFF; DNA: TGTGCCAGCTCGCAAAGGGGACTTGTCTACAATGAGCAGTTCTTC
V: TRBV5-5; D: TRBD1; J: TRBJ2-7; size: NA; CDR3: CASSLERTGTYEQYF; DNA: TGTGCCAGCAGCTTGGAGAGGACAGGGACCTACGAGCAGTACTTC
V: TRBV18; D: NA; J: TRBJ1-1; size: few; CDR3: CASSYSWGGRSEAFF; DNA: TGTGCCAGCTCGTACAGTTGGGGCGGGAGATCTGAAGCTTTCTTT
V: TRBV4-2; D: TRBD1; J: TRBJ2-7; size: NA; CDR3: CASSQAYGQGQSFEQYF; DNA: TGTGCCAGCAGCCAAGCGTACGGACAGGGTCAATCTTTCGAGCAGTACTTC